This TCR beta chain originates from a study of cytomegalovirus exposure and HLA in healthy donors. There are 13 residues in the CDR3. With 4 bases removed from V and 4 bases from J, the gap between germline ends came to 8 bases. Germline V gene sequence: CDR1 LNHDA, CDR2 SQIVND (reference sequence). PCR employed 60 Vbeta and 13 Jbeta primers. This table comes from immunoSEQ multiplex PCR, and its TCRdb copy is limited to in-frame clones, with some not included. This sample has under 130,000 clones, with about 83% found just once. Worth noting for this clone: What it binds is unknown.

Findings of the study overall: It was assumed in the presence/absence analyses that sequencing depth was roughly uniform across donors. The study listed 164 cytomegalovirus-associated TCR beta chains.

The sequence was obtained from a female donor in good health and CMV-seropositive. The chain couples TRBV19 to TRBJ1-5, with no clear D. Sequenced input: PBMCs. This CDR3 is CASSTQQNQPQHF. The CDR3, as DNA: TGTGCCAGTAGTACGCAACAGAATCAGCCCCAGCATTTT.